This T cell receptor beta chain derives from a study of cytomegalovirus exposure and HLA in healthy donors. Study outcomes and limitations: Through in vitro validation, a few CMV-associated chains were shown to be specific for CMV antigens. TCR beta chains numbering 150 to 200 were designated cytomegalovirus-associated.

Data came from immunoSEQ multiplex PCR; TCRdb stores just in-frame clones and leaves some out. Among some 73,000 clones listed, around 90% were seen once. CDR1 is MRHNA, CDR2 SNTAGT, per germline. Trimming pared 3 bases from V and 8 bases from J, leaving 10 bases between. This CDR3 is 13 amino acids long. This clone appeared once. The antigen is not known. Material: PBMCs. This TCR was sampled from a woman aged 18-29 years in good health and CMV-seropositive. V and J are TRBV6-4 and TRBJ2-2, with D hard to call. CDR3 nucleotides: TGTGCCAGCAGTGATGGTCCGACTGGGGAGCTGTTTTTT. This codes for CASSDGPTGELFF.